This TCR beta chain was found in a study of T-cell memory formation after mild COVID-19 (dated by TCRdb to about 2021). General notes on the study: TCR sequence clusters from the two donors were found to be largely donor specific. T-cell clones expanding and contracting after mild COVID-19 in a couple of donors were tracked by longitudinal TCRalpha and TCRbeta repertoire sequencing. Two young, previously healthy adult volunteers made up the cohort, one male and one female. The investigation overall reported the following: Whether the second-wave clones peaking on day 37 were SARS-CoV-2 specific was not confirmed. Clones contracting from day 15 to 85 had balanced CD4/CD8 phenotypes, while a second wave expanding from day 15 to 37 was biased towards CD4+. Contracting CD4+ clones appeared mostly in the CM and EM memory subsets, whereas CD8+ clones were enriched in EMRA. The detection of some responding clones in pre-infection memory suggests that pre-existing cross-reactive memory T cells joined the SARS-CoV-2 response. Only a couple of mild cases were covered in the study, and larger cohorts including severe cases with pre-infection samples were considered necessary.

V loses 10 bases at its end and J loses 2 bases; junction bases beyond the gene matches: 9. Taken from the germline V gene, the CDR1 and CDR2 loops are MNHNS and SASEGT. Counted from cysteine to phenylalanine, this CDR3 has 14 amino acids. CDR3 DNA is the only sequence kept; it has 42 bases, read in frame from the first base. PBMCs were isolated by Ficoll-Paque density gradient centrifugation. Instrument on record: Illumina NovaSeq 6000. TCRalpha and TCRbeta cDNA libraries were built by 5'RACE with constant-segment primers, adding sample barcodes and unique molecular identifiers. Trizol reagent was used to extract RNA from every sample. Libraries were amplified in two PCR steps, with a second sample barcode and Illumina TruSeq adapters added in the second step. Sequencing of the libraries was done on an Illumina NovaSeq, producing 2 x 150 bp paired-end reads. In the authors' own workflow: With migec v1.2.7, reads were demultiplexed and then collapsed into UMI-guided consensus sequences. Using mixcr v2.1.11, UMI consensuses were aligned to TRA and TRB V and J templates and then assembled into clonotypes. Clonotypes were classified as expanded or contracted when called significant by both edgeR and NoisET, with noise models trained on biological replicates. For edgeR calls, the cutoffs were a false discovery rate-adjusted p below 0.01 and a log2 fold-change threshold of 1. PCA with hierarchical clustering of max-normalized trajectories of the 1000 most abundant clonotypes was used as exploratory dynamics analysis. Each responding clone was given a CD4 or CD8 phenotype based on the CD4+ and CD8+ repertoires, which had been sequenced separately. TCRdb redid the processing of the public reads, applying fastp at Q25 and MiXCR, and retained in-frame beta chains. Records with the same CDR3 protein are collapsed into one entry carrying the most frequent genes and DNA. The V and J calls were not made by the authors but by TCRdb's processing. This sample holds about 150,000 distinct CDR3 sequences; about 6% were observed only once. Together, the top ten hold 2% to 2.5% of the sample.

This clonotype occurred a few times. Which antigen it targets is not known. Base qualities are not provided; no much larger clone lies one nucleotide away. The chain is assembled from TRBV6-1 and TRBJ2-3, and TRBD1 matches 7 of the central bases. The source of this sequence is an adult woman who had mild COVID-19 (a few samples of this study predate the infection). The sample titles of this study are shuffled in the database, so cell type and time point are left out; the donor was told from shared clones. Sequences were obtained from PBMCs or a T cell subset sorted from them (not recorded which). CDR3 sequence: CATGLGQITDTQYF. The sequenced DNA is TGTGCCACCGGGTTGGGACAGATCACAGATACGCAGTATTTT.